Following are 32 T cell receptor beta chains from one sample sequenced in a study of blood T cell repertoires in COVID-19 (dated by TCRdb to the early 2020s). Library preparation used the immunoSEQ multiplex PCR assay. TCRdb mirrors the immuneACCESS table, restricted to in-frame sequences. Some clones are absent from its copies; in checked studies, under half trace to an unresolved V gene, and the reason for the others is unknown. The sample profile shows some 210,000 clones; 84% of them were found once. The ten top clones hold 4% to 6% of the sample. The sample taken for sequencing was peripheral blood. The receptor source for this set is a woman in her seventies with active or convalescent COVID-19.

Only one count was recorded for this clone. This rearrangement joins TRBV7-3 to TRBJ2-7; 16 bases line up with TRBD2. CDR1 and CDR2 (germline): SGHTA, FQGTGA. CDR3 size: 19 residues. V shed 4 bases and J 4 bases; nucleotides not matched to a gene: 13. The CDR3 region has the DNA TGTGCCAGCAGCTCAAAAGTAGCGGGACTAGCGGGAGGGTATTACGAGCAGTACTTC. This codes for CASSSKVAGLAGGYYEQYF.

The V gene is TRBV10-3, the J gene TRBJ2-3, with 9 bases identical to TRBD2. The CDR3 covers 17 residues. CDR1 is ENHRY, CDR2 SYGVKD, per germline. Losses at the gene ends were 2 bases for V and 4 bases for J; bases not matched to a gene: 10. This chain's CDR3 is CAISEQVGAGGPDTQYF. Written as DNA, the CDR3 is TGTGCCATCAGTGAGCAAGTTGGAGCGGGAGGCCCAGATACGCAGTATTTT.

The CDR3: CASSARTGCRNTEAFF. The CDR3, as DNA: TGTGCCAGCAGCGCCCGGACAGGGTGCAGGAACACTGAAGCTTTCTTT. The chain carries TRBV21-1 and TRBJ1-1; the D call TRBD1 from the table was never checked on the DNA. TRBV21-1 corresponds to a pseudogene. The CDR3 extends over 16 amino acids.

The chain couples TRBV5-1 to TRBJ2-3, with D possibly matching TRBD1 (6 bases). This CDR3 contains 15 residues. CDR1 SGHRS and CDR2 YFSETQ come from the germline V gene. The V gene lost 0 bases and the J gene lost 4 bases, with 12 bases spanning the gap. CDR3 sequence: CASSLVQGNADTQYF. CDR3 sequence (DNA): TGCGCCAGCAGCTTGGTGCAGGGGAACGCAGATACGCAGTATTTT.

The CDR3 nucleotides read TGTGCCAGCACCCCCGGGACTACAACTACCGGGGAGCTGTTTTTT. Its protein product is CASTPGTTTTGELFF. This chain links TRBV21-1 with TRBJ2-2; the table names TRBD2, a call not compared with the DNA. TRBV21-1 represents a pseudogene. This CDR3 is 15 amino acids long.

The chain uses TRBV10-3 and TRBJ1-5, with D unresolved. V was shortened by 7 bases and J by 2 bases, with 15 bases between the two germline ends. This CDR3 has 15 residues. Germline values: CDR1 ENHRY, CDR2 SYGVKD. CDR3 in amino acids: CAIKESELGNQPQHF. The CDR3 region has the DNA TGTGCCATCAAGGAGTCCGAGTTGGGCAATCAGCCCCAGCATTTT.

The chain combines TRBV6-5 with TRBJ1-1; the D gene is possibly TRBD1 (6 bases). The CDR3 is 13 amino acids. Trimming pared 5 bases from V and 9 bases from J, leaving 16 bases between. Germline V lookup: CDR1 MNHEY, CDR2 SVGAGI. The CDR3 spells CASSRGPQGQAFF. Written as DNA, the CDR3 is TGTGCCAGCAGTCGTGGCCCCCAGGGGCAAGCTTTCTTT.

The chain recombines TRBV6-5 with TRBJ1-1; TRBD1 matches 8 bases. CDR1 and CDR2 (germline): MNHEY, SVGAGI. CDR3 length: 14 residues. V was clipped by 6 bases and J by 8 bases; unmatched bases: 11. The CDR3 nucleotides are TGTGCCAGCAGAGGGACAGGAGCTTTTACAGAAGCTTTCTTT. Amino acids: CASRGTGAFTEAFF.

The CDR3 protein is CASSPGGGLEAFF. The CDR3 DNA follows: TGTGCCAGCAGTCCCGGGGGGGGTCTTGAAGCTTTCTTT. The chain links TRBV6-2 or TRBV6-3 to TRBJ1-1; weak D call: TRBD1 (5 bases). Trimming removed 5 bases at V and 7 bases at J, with 14 bases between. CDR1 MNHEY and CDR2 SVGEGT come from the germline V gene. The CDR3 spans 13 residues.

The V gene is TRBV2, the J gene TRBJ1-3; TRBD1 is a possible D gene (5 bases). The CDR3 is made up of 15 amino acids. The ends were cut back, 8 bases at V and 2 bases at J, with 16 bases in the middle. Germline loops: CDR1 SNHLY, CDR2 FYNNEI. CDR3 DNA: TGTGCCAGCGCCGGGGGAAGGGACGCTGGAAACACCATATATTTT. Protein product: CASAGGRDAGNTIYF.

The chain couples TRBV4-2 to TRBJ2-2; possible D gene TRBD1, 5 bases. The germline CDR1 and CDR2 sequences are LGHNA and YNFKEQ. The CDR3 has 17 amino acids. V was clipped by 2 bases and J by 1 base, with 14 bases between them. CDR3 in amino acids: CASSQQPYGQNTGELFF. The CDR3, as DNA: TGTGCCAGCAGCCAACAGCCGTATGGACAGAACACCGGGGAGCTGTTTTTT.

The chain employs TRBV5-6 and TRBJ2-7; 9 nucleotides line up with TRBD1. CDR3 length: 14 residues. Germline values: CDR1 SGHDT, CDR2 YYEEEE. Trimming took 3 bases from V and 5 from J; bases not matched to a gene: 6. The CDR3 loop is CASSYGTGNNEQYF. CDR3 DNA sequence: TGTGCCAGCAGCTATGGGACAGGGAACAACGAGCAGTACTTC.

V gene TRBV27 combines with J gene TRBJ1-2; D gene uncertain. Trimming cost V 5 bases and J 4 bases, with 14 bases left between them. Germline-derived CDR1 and CDR2 are MNHEY and SMNVEV (reference sequence). This CDR3 has 14 residues. CDR3 in DNA: TGTGCCAGCAGTCCGTTATTCGCCAGCTATGGCTACACCTTC. This translates into CASSPLFASYGYTF.

This clone was seen a few times. The V call is TRBV30, the J call TRBJ1-5; unclear D gene. Germline values: CDR1 GTSNPN, CDR2 SVGIG (reference sequence). The CDR3 has 13 amino acids. The V and J ends lost 5 bases and 4 bases respectively, with 12 bases between them. This chain's CDR3 is CAWATSRNQPQHF. Written as DNA, the CDR3 is TGTGCCTGGGCAACTTCACGAAATCAGCCCCAGCATTTT.

The chain combines TRBV14 with TRBJ2-3, with 9 positions matching TRBD2. J was trimmed by 2 bases and V by 1 base; bases with no gene match: 4. The CDR3 contains 16 residues. Germline loops: CDR1 SGHDN, CDR2 FVKESK. CDR3 region: CASSQGLAVSTDTQYF. The CDR3, as DNA: TGTGCCAGCAGCCAAGGACTAGCGGTCTCCACAGATACGCAGTATTTT. Full variable domain (missing parts from reference TRBV14 and TRBJ2-3): EAGVTQFPSHSVIEKGQTVTLRCDPISGHDNLYWYRRVMGKEIKFLLHFVKESKQDESGMPNNRFLAERTGGTYSTLKVQPAELEDSGVYFCASSQGLAVSTDTQYFGPGTRLTVL.

This clone was observed once. The rearrangement uses TRBV19 and TRBJ2-4; 7 positions agree with TRBD2. The germline V gene encodes CDR1 LNHDA and CDR2 SQIVND (reference sequence). The ends lost 6 bases at V and 8 bases at J; junction bases unmatched: 10. The CDR3 sequence is 14 residues long. Written as DNA, the CDR3 is TGTGCCAGTAGCCCGGGGGGAGTAGGGGACATTCAGTACTTC. This gives the protein CASSPGGVGDIQYF.

CDR3 in amino acids: CASRARNRGTEAFF. DNA for the CDR3: TGTGCCAGCAGGGCCAGGAATCGGGGCACTGAAGCTTTCTTT. The chain uses TRBV6-5 and TRBJ1-1; no clear D gene. In germline, CDR1 is MNHEY, CDR2 SVGAGI. The ends were cut back, 6 bases at V and 4 bases at J, with 15 bases in the middle. The CDR3 is 14 residues long.

This chain links TRBV12-5 with TRBJ2-7, with 9 bases lining up with TRBD2. CDR1 is LGHNT and CDR2 is FRNRAP in the germline V gene. The J segment lost 1 base and the V segment lost 6 bases, leaving 7 bases of the junction unmatched. The length of the CDR3 is 15 residues. The CDR3 DNA reads TGTGCTAGTGGCCTAGGGACTAGCCTTTCCTACGAGCAGTACTTC. Translating gives CASGLGTSLSYEQYF. Filled out from reference TRBV12-5 and TRBJ2-7, the complete variable domain reads DARVTQTPRHKVTEMGQEVTMRCQPILGHNTVFWYRQTMMQGLELLAYFRNRAPLDDSGMPKDRFSAEMPDATLATLKIQPSEPRDSAVYFCASGLGTSLSYEQYFGPGTRLTVT.

This chain uses TRBV4-1 with TRBJ2-3, with a possible D match to TRBD2 (5 bases). Germline lookup yields CDR1 MGHRA and CDR2 YSYEKL. This CDR3 comprises 14 residues. Trimming pared 4 bases from V and 3 bases from J, leaving 11 bases between. CDR3 DNA: TGCGCCAGCAGCCCTTTTGGGAGAACAGATACGCAGTATTTT. Translating gives CASSPFGRTDTQYF.

V usage is TRBV6-5 and J usage is TRBJ2-3; the match to TRBD2 covers 7 bases. The CDR3 consists of 16 residues. Trimming cost V 0 bases and J 2 bases; bases outside gene matches: 5. Germline CDR1 reads MNHEY; CDR2 reads SVGAGI. In DNA form, the CDR3 reads TGTGCCAGCAGTTACTCGGCTAGCGGACACACAGATACGCAGTATTTT. This encodes CASSYSASGHTDTQYF.

The V and J genes are TRBV18 and TRBJ1-1, with D hard to call. Germline V gives CDR1 KGHSH, CDR2 LQKENI. The V gene lost 2 bases and the J gene lost 3 bases, with 10 bases spanning the gap. CDR3 length equals 14 residues. This CDR3 is CASSPTRGDTEAFF. The CDR3 coding sequence is TGTGCCAGCTCACCAACCCGGGGTGACACTGAAGCTTTCTTT.

The rearrangement uses TRBV18 and TRBJ1-4, with 7 bases identical to TRBD1. CDR1 KGHSH and CDR2 LQKENI come from the germline V gene. V lost 3 bases, J lost 3 bases, and 7 bases stayed unmatched. The CDR3 contains 16 residues. The CDR3 DNA follows: TGTGCCAGCTCACCCACTAACAGGGGATCTAATGAAAAACTGTTTTTT. Encoded protein: CASSPTNRGSNEKLFF.

The CDR3 protein is CASSQWTAYEQYF. The DNA of the CDR3 is TGTGCCAGCAGCCAGTGGACAGCCTACGAGCAGTACTTC. The rearrangement links TRBV5-4 to TRBJ2-7, with D perhaps matching TRBD1 (6 bases). V lost 4 bases, J lost 2 bases, and 10 bases lay in between. The CDR3 is 13 amino acids. Germline CDR1 SGHNT, CDR2 YYREEE (reference sequence).

The V gene is TRBV7-8, the J gene TRBJ1-1; 8 nucleotides agree with TRBD1. Looked up from germline, CDR1 is SGHVS and CDR2 is FQNEAQ. This CDR3 is built from 14 residues. V was pared by 5 bases and J by 1 base, with 3 bases of the junction left unmatched. The CDR3 loop reads CASSPDRENTEAFF. The CDR3 bases are TGTGCCAGCAGCCCGGACAGGGAGAACACTGAAGCTTTCTTT.

The chain combines TRBV30 with TRBJ1-2, with 8 bases fitting TRBD1. Trimming removed 4 bases from V and 8 bases from J; junction bases left unmatched: 6. The CDR3 has 12 amino acids. Germline CDR1 and CDR2: GTSNPN and SVGIG (reference sequence). CDR3 nucleotide sequence: TGTGCCTGGATCCGGGACAGGATAGGCTACACCTTC. Encoded protein: CAWIRDRIGYTF.

The chain is built from TRBV7-2 and TRBJ1-5; D might be TRBD1 (6 bases). Trimming stripped 5 bases from V and 3 bases from J, with 14 bases between. This CDR3 is built from 15 residues. CDR1 SGHTA and CDR2 FQGNSA come from the germline V gene. The CDR3 coding sequence is TGTGCCAGCAGCAGGGTGGGGGGGGCCAATCAGCCCCAGCATTTT. Its translation is CASSRVGGANQPQHF.

The chain recombines TRBV4-2 with TRBJ2-3, with D unclear. The germline V and J ends were trimmed by 1 base and 0 bases, with 11 bases remaining between them. Germline CDR1 and CDR2: LGHNA and YNFKEQ. The CDR3 consists of 16 residues. CDR3 protein: CASSQALGVSTDTQYF. In nucleotides, the CDR3 is TGTGCCAGCAGCCAAGCACTGGGCGTTAGCACAGATACGCAGTATTTT.

J is TRBJ2-1 and V is TRBV24-1, with 7 bases lining up with TRBD2. The CDR3 has 16 amino acids. The germline CDR1 and CDR2 sequences are KGHDR and SFDVKD. With 0 bases clipped from V and 5 bases from J, the junction kept 6 bases outside the gene matches. CDR3 amino acids: CATSDLPAAGNNEQFF. The CDR3 DNA is TGTGCCACCAGTGATTTGCCGGCAGCGGGGAACAATGAGCAGTTCTTC.

This rearrangement joins TRBV28 to TRBJ2-3, with 9 bases matching TRBD2. There are 15 residues in the CDR3. After removal of 5 bases from V and 1 base from J, the junction contained 4 bases not matched to a gene. In germline, CDR1 is MDHEN, CDR2 SYDVKM. CDR3 in amino acids: CASSTRLAGTDTQYF. The CDR3 DNA is TGTGCCAGCAGTACCAGACTAGCGGGCACAGATACGCAGTATTTT.

The chain employs TRBV27 and TRBJ2-1; 12 positions agree with TRBD2. The CDR3 covers 15 residues. Trimming took 6 bases from V and 6 from J; bases not matched to a gene: 6. Looked up from germline, CDR1 is MNHEY and CDR2 is SMNVEV (reference sequence). CDR3 coding DNA: TGTGCCAGCAGGCCGAGACTAGCGGGGGCCAATGAGCAGTTCTTC. Translated, it gives CASRPRLAGANEQFF.

CDR3 region: CASSLGTSETHEQFF. The CDR3 DNA is TGTGCCAGCAGCTTAGGGACTAGCGAGACCCATGAGCAGTTCTTC. The rearrangement uses TRBV7-9 and TRBJ2-1; 9 bases are a match to TRBD2. The V segment lost 1 base and the J segment 8 bases; nucleotides outside the gene matches: 6. The CDR3 length is 15 residues. Germline CDR1 SEHNR, CDR2 FQNEAQ (reference sequence).

The rearrangement uses TRBV28 and TRBJ2-7; TRBD2 matches 8 bases. CDR3 size: 11 residues. The junction had 9 bases not matched to a gene; V was cut back by 11 bases and J by 9 bases. The germline CDR1 and CDR2 sequences are MDHEN and SYDVKM. CDR3 bases: TGTGCCGCTGGCGGGAGGATTGTGCAGTACTTC. It codes for CAAGGRIVQYF.